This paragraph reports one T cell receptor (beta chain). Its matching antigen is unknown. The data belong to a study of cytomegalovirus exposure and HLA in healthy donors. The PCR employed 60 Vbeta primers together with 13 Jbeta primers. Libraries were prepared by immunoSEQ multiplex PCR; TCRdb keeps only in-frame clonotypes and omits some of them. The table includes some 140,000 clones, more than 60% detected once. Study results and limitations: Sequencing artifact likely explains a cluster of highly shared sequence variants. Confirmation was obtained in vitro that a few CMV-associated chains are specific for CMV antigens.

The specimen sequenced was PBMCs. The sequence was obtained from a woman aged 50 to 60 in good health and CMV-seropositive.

CDR3: CASTFGQLVEAFF. The CDR3 coding sequence is TGTGCCAGCACCTTCGGACAGTTGGTTGAAGCTTTCTTT. The chain couples TRBV6-1 to TRBJ1-1; D may be TRBD1 (6 bases). Germline V gene lookup returns CDR1 MNHNS and CDR2 SASEGT. Trimming left V 7 bases short and J 7 bases short, with 16 bases between. This CDR3 comprises 13 residues.